Reported below is one TCR beta chain. Its target is not known. V lost 3 bases and J 2 bases, leaving 9 bases between the germline ends. The CDR3 has 14 residues. The germline gives CDR1 LNHDA, CDR2 SQIVND (reference sequence). This entry is derived from a study of T cell responses to AZD1222 COVID-19 vaccine. The study, taken as a whole, reports: Seropositivity was recorded at baseline in only a handful of AZD1222 recipients.

Profiling relied on immunoSEQ multiplex PCR, and the TCRdb table lists in-frame clones only, not all of them. The data contain about 79,000 clones, about 91% of them singletons. The sequences come from peripheral blood, collected on day 0 of MenACWY control vaccination. This chain links TRBV19 with TRBJ2-3; possibly TRBD1 or TRBD2 for D (6 bases each). The clonotype was recovered from an adult in good health. This chain's CDR3 is CASSMGGLTDTQYF. For the CDR3, the DNA is TGTGCCAGTAGTATGGGGGGCCTCACAGATACGCAGTATTTT.